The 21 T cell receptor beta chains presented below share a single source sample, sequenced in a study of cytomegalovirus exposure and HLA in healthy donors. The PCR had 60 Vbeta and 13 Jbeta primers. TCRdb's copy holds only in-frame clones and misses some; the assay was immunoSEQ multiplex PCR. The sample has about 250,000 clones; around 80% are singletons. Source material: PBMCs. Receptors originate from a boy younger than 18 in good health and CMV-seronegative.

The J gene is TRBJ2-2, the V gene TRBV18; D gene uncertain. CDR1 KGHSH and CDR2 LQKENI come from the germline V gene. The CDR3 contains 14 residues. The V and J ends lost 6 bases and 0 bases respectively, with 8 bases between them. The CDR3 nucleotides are TGTGCCAGCTCCCCTCCGTCGAACACCGGGGAGCTGTTTTTT. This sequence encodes CASSPPSNTGELFF.

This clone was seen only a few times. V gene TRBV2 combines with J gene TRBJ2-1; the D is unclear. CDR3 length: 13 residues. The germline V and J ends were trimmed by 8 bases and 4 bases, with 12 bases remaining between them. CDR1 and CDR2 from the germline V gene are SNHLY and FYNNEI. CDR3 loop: CASQIKHYNEQFF. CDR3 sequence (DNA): TGTGCCAGCCAAATAAAACATTACAATGAGCAGTTCTTC. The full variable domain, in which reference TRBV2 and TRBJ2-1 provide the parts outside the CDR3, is EPEVTQTPSHQVTQMGQEVILRCVPISNHLYFYWYRQILGQKVEFLVSFYNNEISEKSEIFDDQFSVERPDGSNFTLKIRSTKLEDSAMYFCASQIKHYNEQFFGPGTRLTVL.

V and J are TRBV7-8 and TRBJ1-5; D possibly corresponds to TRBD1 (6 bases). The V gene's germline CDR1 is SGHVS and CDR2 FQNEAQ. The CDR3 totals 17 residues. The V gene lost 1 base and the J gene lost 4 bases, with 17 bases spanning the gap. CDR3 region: CASSLGGQAPGNQPQHF. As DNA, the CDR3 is TGTGCCAGCAGCTTAGGGGGGCAGGCCCCCGGGAATCAGCCCCAGCATTTT.

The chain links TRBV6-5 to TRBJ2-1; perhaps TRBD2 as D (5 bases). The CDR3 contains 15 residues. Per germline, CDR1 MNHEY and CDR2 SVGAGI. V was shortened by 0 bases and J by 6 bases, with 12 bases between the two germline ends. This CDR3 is CASSYSWLASNEQFF. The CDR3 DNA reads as TGTGCCAGCAGTTACTCATGGCTAGCTTCCAATGAGCAGTTCTTC.

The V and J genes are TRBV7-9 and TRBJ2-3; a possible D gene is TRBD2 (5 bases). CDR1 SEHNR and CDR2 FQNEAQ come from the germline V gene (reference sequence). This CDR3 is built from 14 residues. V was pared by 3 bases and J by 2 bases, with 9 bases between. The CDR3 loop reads CASSFIRDTDTQYF. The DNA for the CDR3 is TGTGCCAGCAGCTTTATACGGGACACAGATACGCAGTATTTT.

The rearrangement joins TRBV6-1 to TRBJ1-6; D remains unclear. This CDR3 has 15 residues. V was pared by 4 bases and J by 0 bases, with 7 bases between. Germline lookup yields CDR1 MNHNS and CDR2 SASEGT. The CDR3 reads CASSVLSSYNSPLHF. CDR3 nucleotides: TGTGCCAGCAGTGTTCTGAGCTCCTATAATTCACCCCTCCACTTT.

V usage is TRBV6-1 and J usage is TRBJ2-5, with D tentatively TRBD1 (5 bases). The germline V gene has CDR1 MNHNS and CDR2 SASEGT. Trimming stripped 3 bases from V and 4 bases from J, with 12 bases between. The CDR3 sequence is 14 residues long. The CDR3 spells CASSDPGLGETQYF. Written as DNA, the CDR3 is TGTGCCAGCAGTGACCCAGGGTTGGGAGAGACCCAGTACTTC.

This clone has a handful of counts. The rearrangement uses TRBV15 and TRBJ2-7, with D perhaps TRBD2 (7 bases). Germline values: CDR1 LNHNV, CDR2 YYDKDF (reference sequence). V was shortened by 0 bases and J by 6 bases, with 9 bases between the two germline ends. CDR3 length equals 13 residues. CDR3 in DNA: TGTGCCACCAGCAGAGATCGGGGGGCCGAGCAGTACTTC. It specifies CATSRDRGAEQYF.

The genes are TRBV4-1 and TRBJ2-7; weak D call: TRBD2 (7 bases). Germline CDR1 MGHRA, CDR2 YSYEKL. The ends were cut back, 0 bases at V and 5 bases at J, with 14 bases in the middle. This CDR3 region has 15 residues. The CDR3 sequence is CASSQDVRGAHEQYF. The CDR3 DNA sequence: TGCGCCAGCAGCCAAGACGTCCGGGGGGCCCACGAGCAGTACTTC.

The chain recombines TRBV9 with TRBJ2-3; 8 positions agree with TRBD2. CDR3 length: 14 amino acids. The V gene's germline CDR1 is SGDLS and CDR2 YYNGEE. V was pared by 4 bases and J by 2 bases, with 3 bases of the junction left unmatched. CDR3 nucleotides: TGTGCCAGCAGCCCAGCGGGGGTCACAGATACGCAGTATTTT. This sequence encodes CASSPAGVTDTQYF. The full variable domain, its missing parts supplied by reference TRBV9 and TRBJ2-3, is DSGVTQTPKHLITATGQRVTLRCSPRSGDLSVYWYQQSLDQGLQFLIQYYNGEERAKGNILERFSAQQFPDLHSELNLSSLELGDSALYFCASSPAGVTDTQYFGPGTRLTVL.

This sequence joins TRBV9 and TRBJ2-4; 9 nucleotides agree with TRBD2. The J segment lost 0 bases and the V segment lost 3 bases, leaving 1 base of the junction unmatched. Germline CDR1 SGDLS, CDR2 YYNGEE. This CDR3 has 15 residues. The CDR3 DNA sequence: TGTGCCAGCAGCGGCGGGGGGGTAGCCAAAAACATTCAGTACTTC. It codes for CASSGGGVAKNIQYF.

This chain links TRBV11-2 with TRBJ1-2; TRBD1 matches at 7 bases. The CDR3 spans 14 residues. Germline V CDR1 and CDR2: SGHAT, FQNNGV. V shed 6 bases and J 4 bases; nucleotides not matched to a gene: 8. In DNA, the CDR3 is TGTGCCAGCAGGAGAGAGGGACAGATCTATGGCTACACCTTC. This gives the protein CASRREGQIYGYTF.

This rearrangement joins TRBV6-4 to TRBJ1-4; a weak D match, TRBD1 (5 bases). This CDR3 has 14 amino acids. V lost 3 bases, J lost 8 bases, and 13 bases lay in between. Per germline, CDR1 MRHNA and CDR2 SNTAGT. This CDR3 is CASSEGREGEKLFF. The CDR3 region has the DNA TGTGCCAGCAGTGAAGGCAGGGAAGGAGAAAAACTGTTTTTT.

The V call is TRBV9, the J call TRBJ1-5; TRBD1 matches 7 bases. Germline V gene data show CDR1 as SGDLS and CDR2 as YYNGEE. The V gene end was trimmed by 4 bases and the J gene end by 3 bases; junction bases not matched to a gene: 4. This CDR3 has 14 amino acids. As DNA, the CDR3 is TGTGCCAGCAGCCCAGGACAGGTCAATCAGCCCCAGCATTTT. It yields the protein CASSPGQVNQPQHF.

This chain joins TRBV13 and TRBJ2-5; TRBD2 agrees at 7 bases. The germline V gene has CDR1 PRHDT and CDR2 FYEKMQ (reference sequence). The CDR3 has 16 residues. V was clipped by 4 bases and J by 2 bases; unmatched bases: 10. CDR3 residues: CASSSPNSSGQETQYF. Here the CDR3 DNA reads TGTGCCAGCAGCTCCCCGAACTCTAGCGGACAAGAGACCCAGTACTTC.

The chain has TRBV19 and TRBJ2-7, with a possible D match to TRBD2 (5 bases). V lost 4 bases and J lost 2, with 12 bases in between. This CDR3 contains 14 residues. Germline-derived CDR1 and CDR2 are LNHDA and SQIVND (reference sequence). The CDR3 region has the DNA TGTGCCAGTAGTACCGTATCCGGGGCCTACGAGCAGTACTTC. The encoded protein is CASSTVSGAYEQYF.

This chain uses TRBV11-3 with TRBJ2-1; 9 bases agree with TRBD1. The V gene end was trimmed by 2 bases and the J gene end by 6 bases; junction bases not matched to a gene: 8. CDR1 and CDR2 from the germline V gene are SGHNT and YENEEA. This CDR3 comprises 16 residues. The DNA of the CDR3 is TGTGCCAGCAGCTTACGGGTACAGGGGGCGTTCAATGAGCAGTTCTTC. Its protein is CASSLRVQGAFNEQFF.

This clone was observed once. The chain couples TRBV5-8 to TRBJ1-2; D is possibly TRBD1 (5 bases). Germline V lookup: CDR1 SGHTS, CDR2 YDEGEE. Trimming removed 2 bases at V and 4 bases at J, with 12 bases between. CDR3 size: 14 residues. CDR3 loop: CASSFQGYVYGYTF. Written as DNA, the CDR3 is TGTGCCAGCAGCTTCCAGGGATACGTCTATGGCTACACCTTC.

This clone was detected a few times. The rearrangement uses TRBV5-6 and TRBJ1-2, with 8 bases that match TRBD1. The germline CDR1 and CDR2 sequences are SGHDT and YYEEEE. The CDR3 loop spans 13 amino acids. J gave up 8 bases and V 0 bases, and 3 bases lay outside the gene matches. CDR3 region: CASSLGPGGGYTF. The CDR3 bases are TGTGCCAGCAGCTTGGGTCCAGGGGGCGGCTACACCTTC. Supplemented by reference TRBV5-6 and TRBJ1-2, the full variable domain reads DAGVTQSPTHLIKTRGQQVTLRCSPKSGHDTVSWYQQALGQGPQFIFQYYEEEERQRGNFPDRFSGHQFPNYSSELNVNALLLGDSALYLCASSLGPGGGYTFGSGTRLTVV.

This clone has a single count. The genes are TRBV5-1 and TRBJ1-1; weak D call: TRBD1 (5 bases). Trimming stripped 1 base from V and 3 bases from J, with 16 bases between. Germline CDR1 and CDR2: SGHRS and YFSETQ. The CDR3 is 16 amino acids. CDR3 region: CASSLRGLFIDTEAFF. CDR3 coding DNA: TGCGCCAGCAGCTTGCGGGGGTTATTTATCGACACTGAAGCTTTCTTT.

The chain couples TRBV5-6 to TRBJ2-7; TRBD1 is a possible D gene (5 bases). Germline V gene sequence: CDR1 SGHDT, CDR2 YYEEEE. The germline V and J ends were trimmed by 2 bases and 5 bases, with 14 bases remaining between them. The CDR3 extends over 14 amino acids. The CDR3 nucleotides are TGTGCCAGCAGCTTCCTGGACACGGAAAACGAGCAGTACTTC. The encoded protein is CASSFLDTENEQYF. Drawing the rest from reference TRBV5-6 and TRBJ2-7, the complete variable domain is DAGVTQSPTHLIKTRGQQVTLRCSPKSGHDTVSWYQQALGQGPQFIFQYYEEEERQRGNFPDRFSGHQFPNYSSELNVNALLLGDSALYLCASSFLDTENEQYFGPGTRLTVT.